Each of the 7 T cell receptor beta chains below was sequenced from the same sample in a study of monozygotic twins with inflammatory bowel disease. TCRdb reanalyzed the 5' RACE reads and collapses them to one entry per CDR3 protein, without DNA. The listing records about 160,000 distinct CDR3 sequences. Sequencing used blood. The receptors were gathered from a human donor with ulcerative colitis or Crohn's disease, or a healthy co-twin of an affected twin (not recorded which).

J is TRBJ2-7 and V is TRBV4-1; TCRdb lists TRBD2, though no DNA is available to test this call. The germline CDR1 and CDR2 sequences are MGHRA and YSYEKL. This CDR3 spans 16 amino acids. The CDR3 protein is CASSQVGGGPFYEQYF.

The chain joins TRBV11-1 to TRBJ2-2; the TCRdb call, TRBD1, lacks DNA for checking. The CDR3 consists of 19 residues. In germline, CDR1 is SGHAT, CDR2 FQDESV (reference sequence). This CDR3 reads CASSLVVSPGHTNTGELFF.

This chain links TRBV27 with TRBJ2-7; TCRdb outputs TRBD2, but without DNA this stays unchecked. This CDR3 has 15 amino acids. Looked up from germline, CDR1 is MNHEY and CDR2 is SMNVEV (reference sequence). CDR3: CASSLHVGGRAMEYF.

The chain combines TRBV29-1 with TRBJ2-1; the TCRdb D gene call, TRBD2, has no DNA to confirm it. The CDR3 is made up of 15 amino acids. Per the germline V gene, CDR1 is SQVTM and CDR2 is ANQGSEA. CDR3 residues: CSVALAGGSYNEQFF.

The V gene is TRBV5-5, the J gene TRBJ2-6. The CDR3 runs to 15 residues. CDR1 is SGHKS, CDR2 YYEKEE, per germline (reference sequence). The CDR3 sequence is CASSFAGSGANVLTF.

The V and J genes are TRBV7-9 and TRBJ2-7; TCRdb proposes TRBD1, but this gene call is untestable without DNA. CDR1 SEHNR and CDR2 FQNEAQ come from the germline V gene (reference sequence). This CDR3 has 14 residues. The chain's CDR3 is CASSFEGKKPEQYF.

This chain links TRBV5-1 with TRBJ2-1; absent DNA, TCRdb's TRBD2 call cannot be checked. CDR1 and CDR2 (germline): SGHRS, YFSETQ. This CDR3 spans 16 amino acids. This chain's CDR3 is CASSPNLAGRYDEQFF.